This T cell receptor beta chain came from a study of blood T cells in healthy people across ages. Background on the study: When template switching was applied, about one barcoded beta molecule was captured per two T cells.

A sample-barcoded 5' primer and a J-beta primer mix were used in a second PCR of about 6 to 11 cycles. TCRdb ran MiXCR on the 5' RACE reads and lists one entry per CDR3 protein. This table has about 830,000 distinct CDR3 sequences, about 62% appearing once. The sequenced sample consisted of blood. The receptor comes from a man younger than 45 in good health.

The DNA for the CDR3 is TGCGCCAGCAGCTTGGAAGGTGCGGGTAATGGCTACACCTTC. Protein product: CASSLEGAGNGYTF. The chain uses TRBV5-1 and TRBJ1-2; no definite D call. From germline, CDR1 is SGHRS and CDR2 YFSETQ. V was cut by 0 bases and J by 6 bases, with 12 bases left in between. The CDR3 sequence is 14 residues long.